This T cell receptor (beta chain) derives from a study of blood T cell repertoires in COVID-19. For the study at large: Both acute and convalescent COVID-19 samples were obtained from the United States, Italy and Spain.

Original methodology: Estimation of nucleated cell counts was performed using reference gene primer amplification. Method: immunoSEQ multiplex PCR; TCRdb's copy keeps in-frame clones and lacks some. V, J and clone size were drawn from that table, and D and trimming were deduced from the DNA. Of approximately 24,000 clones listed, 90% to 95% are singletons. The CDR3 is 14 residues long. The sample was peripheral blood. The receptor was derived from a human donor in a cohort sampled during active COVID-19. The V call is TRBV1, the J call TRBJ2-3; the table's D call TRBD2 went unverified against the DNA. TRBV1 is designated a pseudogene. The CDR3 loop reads CTSSHQRPTDTQYF. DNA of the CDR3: TGCACCAGCAGCCATCAGCGACCCACAGATACGCAGTATTTT.